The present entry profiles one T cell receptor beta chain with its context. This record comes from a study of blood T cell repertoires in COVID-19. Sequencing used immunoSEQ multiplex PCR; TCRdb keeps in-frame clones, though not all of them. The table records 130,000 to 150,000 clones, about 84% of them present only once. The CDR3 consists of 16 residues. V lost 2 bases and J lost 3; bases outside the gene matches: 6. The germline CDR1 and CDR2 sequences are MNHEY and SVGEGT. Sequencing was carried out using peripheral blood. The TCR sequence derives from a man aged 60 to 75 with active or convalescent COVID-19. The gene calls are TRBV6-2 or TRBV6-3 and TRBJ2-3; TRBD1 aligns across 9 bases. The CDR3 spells CASSYDRDRDTDTQYF. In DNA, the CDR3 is TGTGCCAGCAGTTACGACCGGGACAGGGATACAGATACGCAGTATTTT.